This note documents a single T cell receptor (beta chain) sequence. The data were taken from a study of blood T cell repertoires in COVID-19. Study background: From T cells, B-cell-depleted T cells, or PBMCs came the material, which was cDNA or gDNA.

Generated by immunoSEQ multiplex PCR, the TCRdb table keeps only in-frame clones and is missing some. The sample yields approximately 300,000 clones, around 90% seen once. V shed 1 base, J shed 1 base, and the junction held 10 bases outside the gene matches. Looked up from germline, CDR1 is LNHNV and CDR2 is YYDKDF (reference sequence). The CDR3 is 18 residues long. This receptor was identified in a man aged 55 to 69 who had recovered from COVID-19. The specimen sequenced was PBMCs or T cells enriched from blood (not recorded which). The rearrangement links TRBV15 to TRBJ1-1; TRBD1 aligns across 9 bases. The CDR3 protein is CATSRGWLGQGPNTEAFF. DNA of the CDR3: TGTGCCACCAGCAGAGGTTGGTTGGGACAGGGTCCGAACACTGAAGCTTTCTTT. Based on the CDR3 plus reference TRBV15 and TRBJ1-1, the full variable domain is DAMVIQNPRYQVTQFGKPVTLSCSQTLNHNVMYWYQQKSSQAPKLLFHYYDKDFNNEADTPDNFQSRRPNTSFCFLDIRSPGLGDTAMYLCATSRGWLGQGPNTEAFFGQGTRLTVV.